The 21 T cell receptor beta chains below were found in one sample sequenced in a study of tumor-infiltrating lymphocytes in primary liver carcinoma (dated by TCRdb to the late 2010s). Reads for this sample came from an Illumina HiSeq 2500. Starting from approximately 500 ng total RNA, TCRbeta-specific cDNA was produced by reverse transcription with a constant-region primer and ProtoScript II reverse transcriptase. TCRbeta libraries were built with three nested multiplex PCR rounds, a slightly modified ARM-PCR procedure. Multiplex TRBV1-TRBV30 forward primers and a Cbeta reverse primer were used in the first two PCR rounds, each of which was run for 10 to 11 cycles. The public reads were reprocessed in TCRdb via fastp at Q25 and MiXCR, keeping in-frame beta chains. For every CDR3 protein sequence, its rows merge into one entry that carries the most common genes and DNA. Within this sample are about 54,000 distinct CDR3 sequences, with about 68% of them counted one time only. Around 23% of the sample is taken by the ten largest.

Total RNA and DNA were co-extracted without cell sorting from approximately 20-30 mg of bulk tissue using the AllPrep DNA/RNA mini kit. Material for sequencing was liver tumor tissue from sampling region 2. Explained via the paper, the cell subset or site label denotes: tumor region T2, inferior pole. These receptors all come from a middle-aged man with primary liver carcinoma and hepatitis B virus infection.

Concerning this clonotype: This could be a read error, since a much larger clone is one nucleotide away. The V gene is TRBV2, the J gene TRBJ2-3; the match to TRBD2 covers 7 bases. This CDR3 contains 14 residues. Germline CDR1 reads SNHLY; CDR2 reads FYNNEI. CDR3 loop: CVSGSGLVADTQYF. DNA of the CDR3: TGTGTCAGCGGGTCCGGACTAGTGGCAGATACGCAGTATTTT.

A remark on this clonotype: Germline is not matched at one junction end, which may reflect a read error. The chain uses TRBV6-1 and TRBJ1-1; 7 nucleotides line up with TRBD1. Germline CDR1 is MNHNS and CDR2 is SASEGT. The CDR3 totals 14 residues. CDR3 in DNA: TGTGCCAGCAGTGGATTAAGGGGGCTTACCGAAGTTTTCTTT. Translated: CASSGLRGLTEVFF.

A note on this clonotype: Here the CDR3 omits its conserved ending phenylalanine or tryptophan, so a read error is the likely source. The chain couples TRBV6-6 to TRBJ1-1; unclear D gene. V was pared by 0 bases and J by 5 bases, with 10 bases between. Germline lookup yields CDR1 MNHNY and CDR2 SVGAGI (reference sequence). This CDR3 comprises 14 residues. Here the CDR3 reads CASSYSLLGTEAFI. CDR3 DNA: TGTGCCAGCAGTTACTCACTCCTCGGTACTGAAGCTTTCATT.

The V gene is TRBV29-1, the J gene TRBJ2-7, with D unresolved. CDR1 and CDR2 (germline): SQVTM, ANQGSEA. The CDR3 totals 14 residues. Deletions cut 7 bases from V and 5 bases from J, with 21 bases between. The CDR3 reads CSAGAGSGDNEQYF. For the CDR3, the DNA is TGCAGCGCTGGAGCCGGGTCAGGAGATAACGAGCAGTACTTC.

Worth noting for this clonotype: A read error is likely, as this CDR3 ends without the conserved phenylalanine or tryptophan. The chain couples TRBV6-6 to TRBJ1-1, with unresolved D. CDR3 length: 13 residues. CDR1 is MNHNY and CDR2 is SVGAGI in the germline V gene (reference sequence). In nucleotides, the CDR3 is TGTGCCAGCAGGCAGAGCGTGAATACTGAAGCTTTCATT. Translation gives CASRQSVNTEAFI.

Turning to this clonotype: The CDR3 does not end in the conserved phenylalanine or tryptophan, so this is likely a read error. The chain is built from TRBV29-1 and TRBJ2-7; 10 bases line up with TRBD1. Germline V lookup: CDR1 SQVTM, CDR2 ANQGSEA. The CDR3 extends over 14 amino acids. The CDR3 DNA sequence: TGCAACGCTGGAGCCGGGACAGGGGACAACGAGCAGTACCTC. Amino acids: CNAGAGTGDNEQYL.

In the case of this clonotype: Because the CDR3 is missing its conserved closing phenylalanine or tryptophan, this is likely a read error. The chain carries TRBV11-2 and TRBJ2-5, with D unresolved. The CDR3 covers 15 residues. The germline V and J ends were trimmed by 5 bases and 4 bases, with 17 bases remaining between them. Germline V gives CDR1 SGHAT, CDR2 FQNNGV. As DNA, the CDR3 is TGTGCCAGCAGCCCCGTCGGGCTAGTCCCAGAGACCCAGTACTCC. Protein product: CASSPVGLVPETQYS.

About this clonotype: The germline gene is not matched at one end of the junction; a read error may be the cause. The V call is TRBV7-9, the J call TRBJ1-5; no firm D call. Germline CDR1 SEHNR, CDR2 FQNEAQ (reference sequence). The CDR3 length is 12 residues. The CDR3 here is CASRPSNQPQHF. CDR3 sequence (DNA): TGTGCCAGCAGGCCCTCCAATCAACCCCAGCATTTT.

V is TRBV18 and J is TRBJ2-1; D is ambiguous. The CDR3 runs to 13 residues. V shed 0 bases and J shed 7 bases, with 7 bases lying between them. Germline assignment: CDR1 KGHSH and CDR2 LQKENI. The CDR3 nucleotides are TGTGCCAGCTCACCACCGTCAGGTAATGAGCAGTTCTTC. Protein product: CASSPPSGNEQFF.

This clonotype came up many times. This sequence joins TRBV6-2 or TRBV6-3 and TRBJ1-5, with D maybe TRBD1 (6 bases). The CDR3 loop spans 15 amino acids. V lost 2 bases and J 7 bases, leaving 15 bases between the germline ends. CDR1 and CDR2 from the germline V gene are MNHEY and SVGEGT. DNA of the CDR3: TGTGCCAGCAGTTACCTTTCACAGGGCCGACAGCCCCAGCATTTT. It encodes CASSYLSQGRQPQHF.

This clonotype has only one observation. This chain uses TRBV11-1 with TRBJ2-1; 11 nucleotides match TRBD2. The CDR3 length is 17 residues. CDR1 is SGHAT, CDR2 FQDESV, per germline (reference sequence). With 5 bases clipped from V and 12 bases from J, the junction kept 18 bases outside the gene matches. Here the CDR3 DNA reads TGTGCCAGCAGCCTGGTACTAGCGGGAGAAGTTGACGATGGGCAGTTCTTC. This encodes CASSLVLAGEVDDGQFF.

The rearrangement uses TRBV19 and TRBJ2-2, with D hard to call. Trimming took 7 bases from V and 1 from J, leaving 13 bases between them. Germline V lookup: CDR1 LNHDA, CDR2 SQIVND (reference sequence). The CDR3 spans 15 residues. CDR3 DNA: TGTGCCAGTACCTGCTCAAGGAAGAACACCGGGGAGCTGTTTTTT. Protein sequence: CASTCSRKNTGELFF.

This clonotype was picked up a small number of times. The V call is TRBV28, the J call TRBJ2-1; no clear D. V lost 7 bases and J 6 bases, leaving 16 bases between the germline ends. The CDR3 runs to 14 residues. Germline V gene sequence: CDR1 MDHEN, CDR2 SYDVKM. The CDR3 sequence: CASMSPTVLNEQFF. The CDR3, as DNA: TGTGCCAGCATGAGTCCCACGGTGCTCAATGAGCAGTTCTTC.

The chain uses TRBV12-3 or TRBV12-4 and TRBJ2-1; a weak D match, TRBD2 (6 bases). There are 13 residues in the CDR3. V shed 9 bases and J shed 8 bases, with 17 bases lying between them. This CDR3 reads CASITGTSDEQFF. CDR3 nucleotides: TGTGCCAGTATTACCGGGACTTCCGATGAGCAGTTCTTC.

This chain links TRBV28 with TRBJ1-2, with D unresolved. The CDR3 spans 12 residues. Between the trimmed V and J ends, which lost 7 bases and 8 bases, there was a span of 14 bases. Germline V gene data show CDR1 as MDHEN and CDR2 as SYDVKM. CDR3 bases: TGTGCCAGCACTACCTACGGGCACGGCTACACCTTC. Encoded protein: CASTTYGHGYTF.

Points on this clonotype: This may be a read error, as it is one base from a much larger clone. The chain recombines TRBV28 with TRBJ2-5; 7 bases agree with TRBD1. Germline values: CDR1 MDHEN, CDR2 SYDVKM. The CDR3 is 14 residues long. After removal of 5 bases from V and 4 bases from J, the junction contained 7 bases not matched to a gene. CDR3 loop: CASSDRQGTETQYF. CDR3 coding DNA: TGTGCCAGCAGTGACAGACAGGGTACAGAGACCCAGTACTTC.

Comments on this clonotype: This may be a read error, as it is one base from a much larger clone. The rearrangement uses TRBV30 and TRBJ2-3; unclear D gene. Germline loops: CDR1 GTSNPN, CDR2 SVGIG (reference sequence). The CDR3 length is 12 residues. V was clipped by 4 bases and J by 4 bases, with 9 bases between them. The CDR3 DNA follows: TGTGCCTGGACTGTACTGGCAGATACGCAGTATTTT. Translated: CAWTVLADTQYF.

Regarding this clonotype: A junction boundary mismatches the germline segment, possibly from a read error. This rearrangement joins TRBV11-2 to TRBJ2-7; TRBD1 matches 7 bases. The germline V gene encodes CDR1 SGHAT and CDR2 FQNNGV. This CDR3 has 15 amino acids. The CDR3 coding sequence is TGTGCCTGCAGCTTAGGCAGGGGGTCTACCTACGAGCAGTACTTC. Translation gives CACSLGRGSTYEQYF.

CDR3 DNA sequence: TGCAGCGCCGTCCCAGGTGGCTACACCTTC. Its protein product is CSAVPGGYTF. The chain couples TRBV29-1 to TRBJ1-2; unclear D gene. Germline CDR1 is SQVTM and CDR2 is ANQGSEA. V gave up 7 bases and J gave up 7 bases, with 10 bases separating them. The CDR3 sequence is 10 residues long.

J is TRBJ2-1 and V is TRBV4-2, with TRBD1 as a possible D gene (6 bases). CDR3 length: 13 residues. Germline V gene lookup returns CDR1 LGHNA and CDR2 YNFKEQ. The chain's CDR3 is CISNRQVGNEQFF. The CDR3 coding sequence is TGTATCAGTAACCGACAGGTGGGCAATGAGCAGTTCTTC.

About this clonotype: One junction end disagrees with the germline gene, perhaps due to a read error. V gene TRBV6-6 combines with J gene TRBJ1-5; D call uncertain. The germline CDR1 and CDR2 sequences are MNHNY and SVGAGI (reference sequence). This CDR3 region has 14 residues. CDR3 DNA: TGCGCCAACAGTGGGAACGGTAGCAATCAGCCCCAGCATTTT. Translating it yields CANSGNGSNQPQHF.